A single sample is the source of the 8 T cell receptor beta chains below, sequenced in a study of T cell responses to AZD1222 COVID-19 vaccine. Only in-frame clones appear in the TCRdb table, and some are missing; sequencing was by immunoSEQ multiplex PCR. This sample carries roughly 100,000 clones, approximately 90% of them seen once, and the ten largest clones take about 9.1%. This material consisted of peripheral blood, taken on day 0 of AZD1222 vaccination. Receptor source: an adult in good health.

The chain joins TRBV9 to TRBJ2-1; 8 nucleotides agree with TRBD2. The CDR3 spans 14 residues. CDR1 and CDR2 (germline): SGDLS, YYNGEE. V shed 3 bases, J shed 6 bases, and the junction held 5 bases outside the gene matches. CDR3 loop: CASSDPGGSNEQFF. The CDR3 coding sequence is TGTGCCAGCAGCGACCCGGGGGGGAGCAATGAGCAGTTCTTC.

This clone has just a few counts. The J gene is TRBJ1-2, the V gene TRBV5-4; 7 positions agree with TRBD1. Germline assignment: CDR1 SGHNT and CDR2 YYREEE (reference sequence). This CDR3 has 13 amino acids. Unmatched junction bases numbered 4, after V lost 4 bases and J lost 4 bases. CDR3 nucleotide sequence: TGTGCCAGCAGCCGACAGGGAGGCTATGGCTACACCTTC. Translation: CASSRQGGYGYTF.

The chain recombines TRBV6-5 with TRBJ1-1; maybe TRBD1 (5 bases). Trimming took 0 bases from V and 4 from J, leaving 15 bases between them. The CDR3 totals 16 residues. Germline V lookup: CDR1 MNHEY, CDR2 SVGAGI. CDR3 sequence (DNA): TGTGCCAGCAGTTACTCGAAACTGGGACCGCCCACTGAAGCTTTCTTT. Its protein is CASSYSKLGPPTEAFF.

The chain couples TRBV7-9 to TRBJ2-3, with 10 bases lining up with TRBD1. There are 17 residues in the CDR3. V shed 5 bases, J shed 3 bases, and the junction held 11 bases outside the gene matches. Per the germline V gene, CDR1 is SEHNR and CDR2 is FQNEAQ (reference sequence). The CDR3: CASSARRQGARTDTQYF. CDR3 sequence (DNA): TGTGCCAGCAGCGCACGCAGACAGGGGGCGCGGACAGATACGCAGTATTTT.

This chain joins TRBV15 and TRBJ2-3; 8 nucleotides agree with TRBD1. V shed 1 base and J 0 bases; nucleotides not matched to a gene: 3. The CDR3 runs to 16 residues. Germline loops: CDR1 LNHNV, CDR2 YYDKDF (reference sequence). The chain's CDR3 is CATSRVRDRSTDTQYF. CDR3 nucleotides: TGTGCCACCAGCAGAGTAAGGGACAGGAGCACAGATACGCAGTATTTT.

The V call is TRBV5-4, the J call TRBJ2-1; D unresolved. This CDR3 region has 13 residues. The germline CDR1 and CDR2 sequences are SGHNT and YYREEE (reference sequence). V was trimmed by 0 bases and J by 4 bases, leaving 5 bases between them. CDR3: CASSLVGYNEQFF. In DNA form, the CDR3 reads TGTGCCAGCAGCTTGGTTGGGTACAATGAGCAGTTCTTC.

The genes are TRBV28 and TRBJ1-2, with TRBD1 matching 7 bases. The V and J ends lost 3 bases and 7 bases, in that order; junction bases with no gene match: 11. Germline V gene data show CDR1 as MDHEN and CDR2 as SYDVKM. This CDR3 region has 15 residues. The CDR3 DNA is TGTGCCAGCAGTTTCTCTTCGACAGGGAGGAGTGGCTACACCTTC. It encodes CASSFSSTGRSGYTF.

V and J are TRBV20-1 and TRBJ1-2; D unresolved. Germline loops: CDR1 DFQATT, CDR2 SNEGSKA (reference sequence). The V end lost 4 bases, the J end lost 6 bases, and 9 bases lay between the germline ends. CDR3 length equals 11 residues. The CDR3 region is CSAKEGNGYTF. The CDR3, as DNA: TGCAGTGCTAAGGAGGGAAATGGCTACACCTTC.